The TCR beta chain under discussion was sequenced for a study of T cell responses to AZD1222 COVID-19 vaccine. Comment on this clone: Its antigen is unidentified.

The CDR3 spans 15 residues. Trimming took 8 bases from V and 5 from J; bases not matched to a gene: 7. The germline CDR1 and CDR2 sequences are MNHEY and SVGAGI. Sequencing was performed with immunoSEQ multiplex PCR; in TCRdb, only in-frame clones are kept and a portion is missing. The sample carries 35,000 to 45,000 clones, approximately 83% recorded once. Findings of the study overall: Researchers took repertoire samples only after the peak T cell response had come.

The specimen was peripheral blood, collected 28 days after the second AZD1222 dose. This chain connects TRBV6-5 to TRBJ1-5, with 12 nucleotides matching TRBD1. This clonotype was obtained from an adult who received the AZD1222 COVID-19 vaccine. DNA for the CDR3: TGTGCCAGCTCCGGGACAGGGGGCCCCGATCAGCCCCAGCATTTT. Amino acid sequence: CASSGTGGPDQPQHF.